This T cell receptor beta chain was observed in a study of shared clonotypes between healthy human individuals. Study-level information: Plates per donor: three CD4 naive, three CD4 memory, two CD8 naive, one CD8 memory.

Findings of the study overall: An expected dependence of interdonor clonotype sharing on sequencing depth was noted. Rarefaction showed that sequencing of sorted subsets was incomplete (despite large depth).

Trimming removed 8 bases from V and 2 bases from J; junction bases left unmatched: 5. This CDR3 has 13 amino acids. Germline assignment: CDR1 GTSNPN and CDR2 SVGIG (reference sequence). In the authors' methods: Junction-only immunoSEQ sequences carried no quality scores, so filtering differed. Sequencing used immunoSEQ multiplex PCR; TCRdb keeps in-frame clones, though not all of them. The V and J calls and the clone size are those of that table, but D and trimming were determined from the DNA. The sample records 2 million or so clones, about 95% being singletons. As concerns this clone: Its antigen is not known.

CD45RO-negative, CCR7-selected cells formed the naive CD8 fraction, which excluded terminally differentiated effector memory CD45RA+ cells. The chain carries TRBV30 and TRBJ2-2; 7 bases match TRBD1. The specimen sequenced was naive CD8+ T cells sorted from blood. This sequence was found in a man aged 18 to 30 in good health. CDR3 nucleotide sequence: TGTGCCGCCGACAGGGTCAACACCGGGGAGCTGTTTTTT. Protein sequence: CAADRVNTGELFF. Full variable domain (remainder filled in from reference TRBV30 and TRBJ2-2): SQTIHQWPATLVQPVGSPLSLECTVEGTSNPNLYWYRQAAGRGLQLLFYSVGIGQISSEVPQNLSASRPQDRQFILSSKKLLLSDSGFYLCAADRVNTGELFFGEGSRLTVL.